Listed below are T cell receptor beta chains from one sample, sequenced in a study of blood T cell repertoires in COVID-19. TCRdb's table, derived via immunoSEQ multiplex PCR, lists solely in-frame clones and lacks some. The data show some 11,000 clones, around four fifths seen once. What was sequenced was peripheral blood. All receptors come from a woman aged 55 to 70 with acute or convalescent COVID-19. Both conserved end residues are part of each CDR3. The order of the fields is clone size, J gene, V gene, D gene, CDR3 length, CDR3 protein, CDR3 DNA. D genes are given only for firm matches. Only some rows state a clone size, as once, few, many or a class for expanded clones.

abundance: .; j_gene: TRBJ1-2; v_gene: TRBV4-1; d_gene: TRBD1; len: 16; CDR3aa: CASSQEWTGLNYGYTF; CDR3nt: TGCGCCAGCAGCCAGGAGTGGACAGGGCTTAACTATGGCTACACCTTC
abundance: .; j_gene: TRBJ1-2; v_gene: TRBV29-1; d_gene: .; len: 12; CDR3aa: CSVEDPGDGYTF; CDR3nt: TGCAGCGTTGAAGATCCAGGGGATGGCTACACCTTC
abundance: .; j_gene: TRBJ2-5; v_gene: TRBV25-1; d_gene: TRBD1; len: 18; CDR3aa: CASSVWSGQGIWQETQYF; CDR3nt: TGTGCCAGCAGTGTTTGGTCGGGACAGGGGATTTGGCAAGAGACCCAGTACTTC
abundance: few; j_gene: TRBJ1-3; v_gene: TRBV20-1; d_gene: .; len: 12; CDR3aa: CSASSGFGTIYF; CDR3nt: TGCAGTGCTAGTTCGGGGTTTGGCACCATATATTTT
abundance: .; j_gene: TRBJ2-2; v_gene: TRBV25-1; d_gene: TRBD1; len: 15; CDR3aa: CASAIDRESPGELFF; CDR3nt: TGTGCCAGCGCTATCGACAGGGAATCCCCCGGGGAGCTGTTTTTT
abundance: .; j_gene: TRBJ2-3; v_gene: TRBV7-3; d_gene: TRBD2; len: 15; CDR3aa: CASSLSGGSTDTQYF; CDR3nt: TGTGCCAGCAGCTTGAGCGGGGGGAGCACAGATACGCAGTATTTT
abundance: .; j_gene: TRBJ2-5; v_gene: TRBV10-3; d_gene: TRBD1; len: 13; CDR3aa: CAISPTGQETQYF; CDR3nt: TGTGCCATCAGCCCGACAGGGCAAGAGACCCAGTACTTC
abundance: .; j_gene: TRBJ2-7; v_gene: TRBV28; d_gene: TRBD1; len: 16; CDR3aa: CASSAWGTGTNYEQYF; CDR3nt: TGTGCCAGCAGTGCTTGGGGGACAGGGACCAACTACGAGCAGTACTTC
abundance: .; j_gene: TRBJ1-2; v_gene: TRBV15; d_gene: .; len: 16; CDR3aa: CATSRVRTGRVRGYTF; CDR3nt: TGTGCCACCAGCAGAGTCCGTACGGGCAGGGTACGGGGCTACACCTTC
abundance: .; j_gene: TRBJ2-6; v_gene: TRBV5-5; d_gene: .; len: 14; CDR3aa: CASRPGTGANVLTF; CDR3nt: TGTGCCAGCCGTCCGGGAACCGGGGCCAACGTCCTGACTTTC
abundance: .; j_gene: TRBJ1-1; v_gene: TRBV10-3; d_gene: .; len: 15; CDR3aa: CAISESSGLGTEAFF; CDR3nt: TGTGCCATCAGTGAGTCGTCAGGGCTGGGCACTGAAGCTTTCTTT
abundance: .; j_gene: TRBJ1-2; v_gene: TRBV14; d_gene: .; len: 16; CDR3aa: CASSQIGVTANYGYTF; CDR3nt: TGTGCCAGCAGCCAAATAGGGGTCACAGCTAACTATGGCTACACCTTC
abundance: .; j_gene: TRBJ2-7; v_gene: TRBV5-6; d_gene: .; len: 14; CDR3aa: CASSLASNSYEQYF; CDR3nt: TGTGCCAGCAGCTTGGCCAGTAACTCCTACGAGCAGTACTTC
abundance: .; j_gene: TRBJ2-1; v_gene: TRBV4-1; d_gene: TRBD2; len: 16; CDR3aa: CASSQVGRGGLNEQFF; CDR3nt: TGCGCCAGCAGCCAAGTCGGGCGGGGGGGCCTGAATGAGCAGTTCTTC
abundance: .; j_gene: TRBJ2-2; v_gene: TRBV5-6; d_gene: TRBD2; len: 16; CDR3aa: CASSLGLAGNTGELFF; CDR3nt: TGTGCCAGCAGCTTGGGTCTAGCGGGGAACACCGGGGAGCTGTTTTTT
abundance: few; j_gene: TRBJ2-2; v_gene: TRBV4-2; d_gene: .; len: 18; CDR3aa: CASSQERGGVAVTGELFF; CDR3nt: TGTGCCAGCAGCCAAGAAAGGGGTGGGGTAGCGGTCACCGGGGAGCTGTTTTTT
abundance: .; j_gene: TRBJ2-7; v_gene: TRBV18; d_gene: TRBD1; len: 16; CDR3aa: CASSPSKTGTGVEQYF; CDR3nt: TGTGCCAGCTCACCGAGTAAAACCGGGACAGGGGTAGAGCAGTACTTC
abundance: .; j_gene: TRBJ1-4; v_gene: TRBV27; d_gene: .; len: 16; CDR3aa: CASSPLNSRGNEKLFF; CDR3nt: TGTGCCAGCAGCCCTCTGAATAGCCGAGGGAATGAAAAACTGTTTTTT
abundance: .; j_gene: TRBJ1-1; v_gene: TRBV19; d_gene: .; len: 13; CDR3aa: CASSMGGNTEAFF; CDR3nt: TGTGCCAGTAGTATGGGAGGGAACACTGAAGCTTTCTTT
abundance: .; j_gene: TRBJ2-1; v_gene: TRBV7-9; d_gene: .; len: 12; CDR3aa: CASSLGQEKQFF; CDR3nt: TGTGCCAGCAGCTTAGGTCAGGAAAAGCAGTTCTTC
abundance: .; j_gene: TRBJ1-2; v_gene: TRBV2; d_gene: TRBD1; len: 13; CDR3aa: CASREQGNYGYTF; CDR3nt: TGTGCCAGCAGAGAACAGGGGAACTATGGCTACACCTTC
abundance: .; j_gene: TRBJ2-4; v_gene: TRBV19; d_gene: TRBD1; len: 20; CDR3aa: CASSRTWTGPSAIRKNIQYF; CDR3nt: TGTGCCAGTAGTCGGACATGGACAGGGCCCTCCGCAATACGCAAAAACATTCAGTACTTC
abundance: .; j_gene: TRBJ1-1; v_gene: TRBV4-1; d_gene: TRBD1; len: 13; CDR3aa: CASSQDRQGGAFF; CDR3nt: TGCGCCAGCAGCCAAGATAGACAGGGAGGAGCTTTCTTT
abundance: .; j_gene: TRBJ1-3; v_gene: TRBV15; d_gene: TRBD1; len: 14; CDR3aa: CATSRYRGGNTIYF; CDR3nt: TGTGCCACCAGCAGATACAGGGGTGGAAACACCATATATTTT
abundance: once; j_gene: TRBJ2-1; v_gene: TRBV6-2/TRBV6-3; d_gene: .; len: 18; CDR3aa: CASSYSVRPVGAYNEQFF; CDR3nt: TGTGCCAGCAGTTACTCTGTGAGGCCGGTTGGAGCCTACAATGAGCAGTTCTTC
abundance: .; j_gene: TRBJ1-1; v_gene: TRBV6-1; d_gene: .; len: 14; CDR3aa: CASSENVHYTEAFF; CDR3nt: TGTGCCAGCAGTGAAAATGTTCATTACACTGAAGCTTTCTTT
abundance: .; j_gene: TRBJ1-1; v_gene: TRBV6-6; d_gene: .; len: 14; CDR3aa: CASSFAEMNTEAFF; CDR3nt: TGTGCCAGCAGTTTTGCTGAGATGAACACTGAAGCTTTCTTT
abundance: few; j_gene: TRBJ2-6; v_gene: TRBV7-9; d_gene: TRBD2; len: 15; CDR3aa: CASSSLAGGPPVLTF; CDR3nt: TGTGCCAGCAGCTCGCTAGCGGGGGGACCCCCCGTCCTGACTTTC
abundance: .; j_gene: TRBJ2-2; v_gene: TRBV7-9; d_gene: .; len: 15; CDR3aa: CASSLRTLEAGELFF; CDR3nt: TGTGCCAGCAGCTTACGGACTCTAGAAGCCGGGGAGCTGTTTTTT
abundance: .; j_gene: TRBJ2-2; v_gene: TRBV27; d_gene: .; len: 15; CDR3aa: CATKPVLWNTGELFF; CDR3nt: TGTGCCACCAAACCGGTCTTATGGAACACCGGGGAGCTGTTTTTT
abundance: few; j_gene: TRBJ2-1; v_gene: TRBV25-1; d_gene: .; len: 11; CDR3aa: CASSEFGWQFF; CDR3nt: TGTGCCAGCAGTGAATTTGGCTGGCAGTTCTTC
abundance: .; j_gene: TRBJ2-6; v_gene: TRBV4-1; d_gene: .; len: 15; CDR3aa: CASSQASPGANVLTF; CDR3nt: TGCGCCAGCAGCCAAGCTTCCCCTGGGGCCAACGTCCTGACTTTC
abundance: .; j_gene: TRBJ2-1; v_gene: TRBV3-1/TRBV3-2; d_gene: TRBD2; len: 16; CDR3aa: CASSPLAEISYNEQFF; CDR3nt: TGTGCCAGCAGCCCTCTAGCGGAGATCTCCTACAATGAGCAGTTCTTC
abundance: .; j_gene: TRBJ2-2; v_gene: TRBV30; d_gene: .; len: 14; CDR3aa: CAWSAGLGAGELFF; CDR3nt: TGTGCCTGGAGTGCAGGGCTAGGGGCCGGGGAGCTGTTTTTT
abundance: .; j_gene: TRBJ2-1; v_gene: TRBV7-9; d_gene: TRBD2; len: 15; CDR3aa: CASTPGGVSYNEQFF; CDR3nt: TGTGCCAGCACCCCCGGGGGGGTTTCCTACAATGAGCAGTTCTTC
abundance: once; j_gene: TRBJ2-1; v_gene: TRBV28; d_gene: TRBD1; len: 17; CDR3aa: CASSLYRGRRLNNEQFF; CDR3nt: TGTGCCAGCAGTTTATACAGGGGGCGCCGCCTTAACAATGAGCAGTTCTTC
abundance: .; j_gene: TRBJ2-5; v_gene: TRBV27; d_gene: TRBD2; len: 16; CDR3aa: CASSLRGLAGTETQYF; CDR3nt: TGTGCCAGCAGTTTACGGGGGCTAGCGGGCACTGAGACCCAGTACTTC
abundance: .; j_gene: TRBJ2-5; v_gene: TRBV28; d_gene: TRBD2; len: 13; CDR3aa: CASSWGGSRTQYF; CDR3nt: TGTGCCAGCAGTTGGGGGGGGTCAAGGACCCAGTACTTC
abundance: .; j_gene: TRBJ2-7; v_gene: TRBV10-3; d_gene: .; len: 12; CDR3aa: CALGTPTLEQYF; CDR3nt: TGTGCCCTAGGGACACCGACTTTGGAGCAGTACTTC
abundance: .; j_gene: TRBJ2-2; v_gene: TRBV30; d_gene: TRBD2; len: 15; CDR3aa: CAWSVGRVGTGELFF; CDR3nt: TGTGCCTGGAGTGTAGGGAGGGTAGGAACCGGGGAGCTGTTTTTT
abundance: once; j_gene: TRBJ1-2; v_gene: TRBV4-2; d_gene: .; len: 14; CDR3aa: CASSPPEASYGYTF; CDR3nt: TGTGCCAGCAGCCCCCCCGAAGCGTCCTATGGCTACACCTTC
abundance: .; j_gene: TRBJ2-5; v_gene: TRBV5-1; d_gene: TRBD2; len: 14; CDR3aa: CASSLVSGEETQYF; CDR3nt: TGCGCCAGCAGCTTGGTTAGCGGGGAGGAGACCCAGTACTTC